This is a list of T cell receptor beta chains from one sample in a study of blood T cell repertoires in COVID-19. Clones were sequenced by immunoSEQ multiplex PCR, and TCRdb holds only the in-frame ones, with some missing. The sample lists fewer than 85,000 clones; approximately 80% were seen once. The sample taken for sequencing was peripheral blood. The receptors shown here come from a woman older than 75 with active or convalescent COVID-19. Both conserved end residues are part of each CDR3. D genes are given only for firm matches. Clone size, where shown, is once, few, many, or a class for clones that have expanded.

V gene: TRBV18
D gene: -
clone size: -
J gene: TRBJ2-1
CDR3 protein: CASSPGRGLASSNEQFF
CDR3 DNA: TGTGCCAGCTCTCCCGGCAGGGGTTTGGCTAGCAGCAATGAGCAGTTCTTC

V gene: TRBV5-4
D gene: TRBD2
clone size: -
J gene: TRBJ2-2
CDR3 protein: CASSSGLAGPTNTGELFF
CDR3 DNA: TGTGCCAGCAGCTCGGGACTAGCGGGGCCTACGAACACCGGGGAGCTGTTTTTT

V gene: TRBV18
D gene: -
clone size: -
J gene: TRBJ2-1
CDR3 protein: CASSPGSSANNEQFF
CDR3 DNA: TGTGCCAGCTCACCAGGGTCTAGCGCCAACAATGAGCAGTTCTTC

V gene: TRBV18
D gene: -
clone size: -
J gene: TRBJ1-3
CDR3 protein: CASSPDRQSGNTIYF
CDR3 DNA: TGTGCCAGCTCACCCGACAGGCAGTCTGGAAACACCATATATTTT

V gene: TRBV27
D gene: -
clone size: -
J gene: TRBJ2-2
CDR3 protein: CASSQKGLSAGELFF
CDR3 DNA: TGTGCCAGCAGCCAGAAGGGGCTTAGTGCCGGGGAGCTGTTTTTT

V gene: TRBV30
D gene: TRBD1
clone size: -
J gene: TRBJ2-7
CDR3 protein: CAWSQGADKQYF
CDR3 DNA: TGTGCCTGGAGTCAGGGGGCTGATAAGCAGTACTTC

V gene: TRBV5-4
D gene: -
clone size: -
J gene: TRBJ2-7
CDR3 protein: CASSLQGSSYEQYF
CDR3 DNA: TGTGCCAGCAGCTTACAGGGTAGCTCCTACGAGCAGTACTTC

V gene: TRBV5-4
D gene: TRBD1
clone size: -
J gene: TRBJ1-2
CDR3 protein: CASSLGFGQAAYGYTF
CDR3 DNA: TGTGCCAGCAGCTTGGGTTTTGGACAGGCCGCCTATGGCTACACCTTC

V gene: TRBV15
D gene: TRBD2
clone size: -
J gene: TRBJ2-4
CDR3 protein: CATSSYAGTSGKNIQYF
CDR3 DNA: TGTGCCACCAGCTCATATGCCGGGACTAGCGGCAAAAACATTCAGTACTTC

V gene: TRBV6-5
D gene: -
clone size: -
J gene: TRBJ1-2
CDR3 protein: CASSYREGSGGSGYTF
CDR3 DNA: TGTGCCAGCAGTTATCGTGAGGGTTCTGGGGGCAGTGGCTACACCTTC

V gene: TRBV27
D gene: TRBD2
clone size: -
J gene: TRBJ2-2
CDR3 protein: CATAGLRLAGVAGELFF
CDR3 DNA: TGTGCCACTGCGGGGCTTAGACTAGCGGGAGTGGCTGGGGAGCTGTTTTTT

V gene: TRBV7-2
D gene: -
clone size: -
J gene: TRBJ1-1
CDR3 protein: CASSLVGQGLTEAFF
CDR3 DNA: TGTGCCAGCAGCTTAGTAGGGCAGGGGTTGACTGAAGCTTTCTTT

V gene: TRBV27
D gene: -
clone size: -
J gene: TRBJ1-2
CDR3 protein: CASSRSGTTYGYTF
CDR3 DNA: TGTGCCAGCAGCCGTTCAGGAACGACCTATGGCTACACCTTC

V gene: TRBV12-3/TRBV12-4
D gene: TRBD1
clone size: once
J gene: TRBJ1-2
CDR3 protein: CASSLRQGYGYTF
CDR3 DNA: TGTGCCAGCAGTTTACGACAGGGATATGGCTACACCTTC

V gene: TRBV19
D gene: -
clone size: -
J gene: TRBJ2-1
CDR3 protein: CASSTEQYNEQFF
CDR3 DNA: TGTGCCAGTAGTACGGAACAGTACAATGAGCAGTTCTTC

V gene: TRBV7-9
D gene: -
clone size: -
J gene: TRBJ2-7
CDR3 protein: CASSLGLFHVEQYF
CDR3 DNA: TGTGCCAGCAGCTTAGGACTTTTTCATGTAGAGCAGTACTTC

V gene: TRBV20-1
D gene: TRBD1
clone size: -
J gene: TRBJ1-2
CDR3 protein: CSASFPGQGAGGYTF
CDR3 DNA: TGCAGTGCTAGTTTCCCAGGGCAGGGGGCGGGTGGCTACACCTTC

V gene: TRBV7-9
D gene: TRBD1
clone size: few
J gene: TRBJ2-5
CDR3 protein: CASSTTGGLETQYF
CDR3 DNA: TGTGCCAGCAGCACGACAGGGGGTCTAGAGACCCAGTACTTC

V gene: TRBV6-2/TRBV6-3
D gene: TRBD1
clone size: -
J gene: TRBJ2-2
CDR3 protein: CASSYTPGGTGVGELFF
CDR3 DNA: TGTGCCAGCAGTTACACACCTGGTGGGACAGGGGTCGGGGAGCTGTTTTTT

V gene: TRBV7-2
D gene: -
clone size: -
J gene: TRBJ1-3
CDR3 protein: CASSFSGTGNTIYF
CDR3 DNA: TGTGCCAGCAGCTTTTCAGGGACTGGAAACACCATATATTTT

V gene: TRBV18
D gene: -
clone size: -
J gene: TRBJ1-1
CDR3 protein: CASSPLQGSNTEAFF
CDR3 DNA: TGTGCCAGCTCTCCCCTACAGGGCTCGAACACTGAAGCTTTCTTT

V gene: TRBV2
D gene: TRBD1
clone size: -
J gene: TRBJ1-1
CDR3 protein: CASSDLDRDDTEAFF
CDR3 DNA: TGTGCCAGCAGTGACTTGGACAGGGACGACACTGAAGCTTTCTTT

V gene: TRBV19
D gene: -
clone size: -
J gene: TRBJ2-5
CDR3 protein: CASSIDRSLEGQETQYF
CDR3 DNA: TGTGCCAGTAGTATAGATCGAAGCCTCGAGGGACAAGAGACCCAGTACTTC

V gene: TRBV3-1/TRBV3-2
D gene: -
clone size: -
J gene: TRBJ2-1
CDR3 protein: CASSLPGGNEQFF
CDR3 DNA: TGTGCCAGCAGCCTACCGGGCGGGAATGAGCAGTTCTTC

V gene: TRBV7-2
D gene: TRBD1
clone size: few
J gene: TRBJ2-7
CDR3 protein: CASSLGTGPYEQYF
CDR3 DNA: TGTGCCAGCAGCTTAGGGACAGGCCCCTACGAGCAGTACTTC

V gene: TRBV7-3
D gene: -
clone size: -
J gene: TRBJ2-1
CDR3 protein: CASSLGTAGSEQFF
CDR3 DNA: TGTGCCAGCAGCCTCGGGACTGCCGGTAGTGAGCAGTTCTTC

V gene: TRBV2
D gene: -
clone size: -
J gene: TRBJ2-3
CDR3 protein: CASFGEYTDTQYF
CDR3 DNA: TGTGCCAGCTTTGGAGAATACACAGATACGCAGTATTTT

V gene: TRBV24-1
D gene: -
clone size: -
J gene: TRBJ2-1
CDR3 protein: CATSDPRSGVSYNEQFF
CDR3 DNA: TGTGCCACCAGTGATCCCCGTTCCGGGGTTTCCTACAATGAGCAGTTCTTC

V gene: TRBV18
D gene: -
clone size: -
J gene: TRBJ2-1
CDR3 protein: CASSPRGDEQFF
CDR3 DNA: TGTGCCAGCTCACCACGGGGAGATGAGCAGTTCTTC

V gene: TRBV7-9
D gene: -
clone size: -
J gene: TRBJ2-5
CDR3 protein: CASSAGQMGQTQYF
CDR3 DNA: TGTGCCAGCAGCGCGGGACAGATGGGGCAGACCCAGTACTTC

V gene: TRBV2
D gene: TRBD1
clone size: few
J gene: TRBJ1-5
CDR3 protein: CASKGAVNQPQHF
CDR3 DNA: TGTGCCAGCAAGGGGGCGGTCAATCAGCCCCAGCATTTT

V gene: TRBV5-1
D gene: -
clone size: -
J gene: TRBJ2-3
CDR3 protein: CASSLGQSTDTQYF
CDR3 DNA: TGCGCCAGCAGCTTGGGGCAGTCCACAGATACGCAGTATTTT

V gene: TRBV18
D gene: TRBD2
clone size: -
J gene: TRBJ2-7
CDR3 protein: CASSPGGLAVYEQYF
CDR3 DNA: TGTGCCAGCTCACCAGGGGGACTAGCGGTATACGAGCAGTACTTC

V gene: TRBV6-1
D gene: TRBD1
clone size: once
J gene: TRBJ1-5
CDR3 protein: CASSEGQGDYSNQPQHF
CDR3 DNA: TGTGCCAGCAGTGAAGGTCAGGGGGATTATAGCAATCAGCCCCAGCATTTT

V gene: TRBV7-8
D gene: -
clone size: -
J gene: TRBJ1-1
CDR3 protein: CASSLGQTNTEAFF
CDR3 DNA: TGTGCCAGCAGCTTAGGACAAACGAACACTGAAGCTTTCTTT

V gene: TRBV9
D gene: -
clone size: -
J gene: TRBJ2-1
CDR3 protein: CASSVASGSGDEQFF
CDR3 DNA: TGTGCCAGCAGCGTAGCTTCAGGGTCCGGTGATGAGCAGTTCTTC

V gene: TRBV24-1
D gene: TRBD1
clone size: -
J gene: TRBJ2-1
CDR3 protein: CATSQGGTGRVEGEQFF
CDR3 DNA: TGTGCCACCAGCCAGGGGGGGACAGGGCGAGTCGAGGGTGAGCAGTTCTTC

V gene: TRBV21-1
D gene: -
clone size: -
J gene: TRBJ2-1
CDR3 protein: CASSKVRGTHRGDNEQFF
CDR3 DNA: TGTGCCAGCTCCAAAGTGAGGGGGACTCACAGGGGGGACAATGAGCAGTTCTTC

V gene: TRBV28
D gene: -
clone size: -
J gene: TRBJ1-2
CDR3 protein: CASSSGQGTYGYTF
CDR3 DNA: TGTGCCAGCAGCTCGGGTCAGGGGACCTATGGCTACACCTTC

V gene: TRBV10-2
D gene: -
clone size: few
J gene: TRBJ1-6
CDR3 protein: CASSEGGAGSPLHF
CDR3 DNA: TGCGCCAGCAGTGAGGGAGGGGCTGGTTCACCCCTCCACTTT

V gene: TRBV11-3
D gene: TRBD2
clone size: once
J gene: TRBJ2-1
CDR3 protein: CASRFRTSGSYNEQFF
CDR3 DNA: TGTGCCAGCAGGTTTAGGACTAGCGGGAGTTACAATGAGCAGTTCTTC

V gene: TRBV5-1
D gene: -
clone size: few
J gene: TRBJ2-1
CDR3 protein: CASSLAGNEQFF
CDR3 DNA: TGCGCCAGCAGCTTGGCCGGCAATGAGCAGTTCTTC

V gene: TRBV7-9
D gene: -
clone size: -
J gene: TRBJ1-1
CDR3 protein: CASSLGSSMNTEAFF
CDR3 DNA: TGTGCCAGCAGCTTAGGTAGCAGTATGAACACTGAAGCTTTCTTT

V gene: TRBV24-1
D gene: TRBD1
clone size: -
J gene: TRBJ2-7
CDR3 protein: CATSDLTGAGNEQYF
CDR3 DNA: TGTGCCACCAGTGATTTGACAGGGGCTGGGAACGAGCAGTACTTC

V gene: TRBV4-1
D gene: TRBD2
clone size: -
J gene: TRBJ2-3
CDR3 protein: CASSPEGSGGAFTDTQYF
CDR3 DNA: TGCGCCAGCAGCCCGGAGGGTAGCGGGGGGGCCTTCACAGATACGCAGTATTTT

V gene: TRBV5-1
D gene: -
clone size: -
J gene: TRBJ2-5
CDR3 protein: CASSIGETQYF
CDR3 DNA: TGCGCCAGCAGCATCGGAGAGACCCAGTACTTC

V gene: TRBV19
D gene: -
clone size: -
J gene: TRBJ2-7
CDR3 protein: CASSIKVYYEQYF
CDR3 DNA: TGTGCCAGTAGTATCAAAGTCTACTACGAGCAGTACTTC

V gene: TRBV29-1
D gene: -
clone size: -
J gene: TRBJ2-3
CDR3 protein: CSVGAQEGDTQYF
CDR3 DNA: TGCAGCGTTGGGGCCCAGGAGGGAGATACGCAGTATTTT

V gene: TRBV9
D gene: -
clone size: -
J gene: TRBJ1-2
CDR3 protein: CASSVVSGLVYGGYTF
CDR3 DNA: TGTGCCAGCAGCGTAGTATCAGGACTTGTCTACGGTGGCTACACCTTC

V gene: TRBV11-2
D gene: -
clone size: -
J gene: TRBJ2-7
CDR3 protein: CASSLSRGAYEQYF
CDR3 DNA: TGTGCCAGCAGCTTGTCCAGGGGCGCCTACGAGCAGTACTTC

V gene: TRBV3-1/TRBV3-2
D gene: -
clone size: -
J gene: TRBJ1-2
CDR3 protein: CASSQDNRVGGYTF
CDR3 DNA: TGTGCCAGCAGCCAAGATAACAGGGTGGGTGGCTACACCTTC

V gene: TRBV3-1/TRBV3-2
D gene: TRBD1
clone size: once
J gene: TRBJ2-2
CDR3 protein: CASSPGQGSGELFF
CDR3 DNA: TGTGCCAGCAGCCCAGGACAGGGCAGCGGGGAGCTGTTTTTT

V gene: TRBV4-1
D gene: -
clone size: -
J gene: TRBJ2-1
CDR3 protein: CASSRLVSEQFF
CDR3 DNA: TGCGCCAGCAGCCGACTAGTGAGTGAGCAGTTCTTC

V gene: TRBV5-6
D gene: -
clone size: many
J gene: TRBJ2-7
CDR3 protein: CASSLLYVPYEQYF
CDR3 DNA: TGTGCCAGCAGCTTGCTCTACGTCCCCTACGAGCAGTACTTC